This T cell receptor beta chain stems from a study of blood T cells in healthy people across ages. This clonotype was recorded a few times. Sample-barcoded 5' priming and a J-beta primer mix drove a second PCR of roughly 7 to 11 cycles. One entry per CDR3 protein results from TCRdb running MiXCR on the 5' RACE reads. The sample shows about 1.8 million distinct CDR3 sequences, just under 50% of them seen only once. V was cut by 4 bases and J by 2 bases, with 11 bases left in between. CDR1 SQVTM and CDR2 ANQGSEA come from the germline V gene. The length of the CDR3 is 13 residues. This clonotype originated in a woman aged 40 to 50 in good health. The specimen was blood. The chain recombines TRBV29-1 with TRBJ2-5; D not resolved. Here the CDR3 DNA reads TGCAGCGTTGCAGGCCTAAATCAAGAGACCCAGTACTTC. Protein sequence: CSVAGLNQETQYF.